Each of the 22 T cell receptor beta chains below was sequenced from the same sample in a study of blood T cell repertoires in COVID-19. The protocol was immunoSEQ multiplex PCR, while the TCRdb copy is restricted to in-frame clones and leaves out a portion. Among approximately 170,000 clones listed, 70% to 90% were seen once. Sequencing was carried out using peripheral blood. The receptors shown here come from a man aged 45-65 years with active or convalescent COVID-19.

The rearrangement joins TRBV7-6 to TRBJ1-1; tentatively, D is TRBD1 (5 bases). Germline-derived CDR1 and CDR2 are SGHVS and FNYEAQ. Deletions cut 1 base from V and 1 base from J, with 10 bases between. This CDR3 is 15 amino acids long. Written as DNA, the CDR3 is TGTGCCAGCAGCTTAGGCAGGGTACCGAACACTGAAGCTTTCTTT. Amino acid sequence: CASSLGRVPNTEAFF.

This chain uses TRBV11-2 with TRBJ2-7; 8 bases align to TRBD2. This CDR3 has 15 residues. Germline V gives CDR1 SGHAT, CDR2 FQNNGV. V lost 4 bases and J lost 2; bases outside the gene matches: 7. The CDR3 DNA reads as TGTGCCAGCAGCTCCCGACTAGCGCTTACCTACGAGCAGTACTTC. Encoded protein: CASSSRLALTYEQYF.

V and J are TRBV27 and TRBJ1-1; TRBD1 matches 8 bases. This CDR3 spans 18 amino acids. CDR1 is MNHEY and CDR2 is SMNVEV in the germline V gene (reference sequence). J gave up 1 base and V 3 bases, and 13 bases lay outside the gene matches. CDR3 amino acids: CASSLYGQGNFGNTEAFF. CDR3 DNA sequence: TGTGCCAGCAGTTTGTATGGACAGGGTAATTTTGGGAACACTGAAGCTTTCTTT.

V and J are TRBV27 and TRBJ1-2, with D tentatively TRBD1 (5 bases). This CDR3 has 16 residues. V shed 1 base and J shed 0 bases, with 12 bases lying between them. Germline V gene sequence: CDR1 MNHEY, CDR2 SMNVEV (reference sequence). The CDR3 loop reads CASSLYSGDSNYGYTF. CDR3 DNA: TGTGCCAGCAGTTTATACTCGGGGGACTCTAACTATGGCTACACCTTC.

This clone was recorded only once. This rearrangement joins TRBV6-6 to TRBJ2-2; 10 bases fit TRBD1. The CDR3 extends over 15 amino acids. CDR1 MNHNY and CDR2 SVGAGI come from the germline V gene (reference sequence). V lost 5 bases and J lost 7; bases outside the gene matches: 7. CDR3 bases: TGTGCCAGCAGTCCCGGACAGGGGGAGGTCGGGGAGCTGTTTTTT. Translated: CASSPGQGEVGELFF.

This chain joins TRBV10-3 and TRBJ1-2, with TRBD1 matching over 10 bases. The germline V gene encodes CDR1 ENHRY and CDR2 SYGVKD. This CDR3 spans 16 amino acids. Trimming at V came to 2 bases and at J to 6 bases, leaving 9 bases not matched to a gene. CDR3 sequence: CAISETTGTGVDGYTF. CDR3 nucleotides: TGTGCCATCAGTGAGACTACCGGGACAGGGGTTGATGGCTACACCTTC.

The V and J genes are TRBV7-7 and TRBJ2-3, with TRBD2 matching 14 bases. The ends lost 5 bases at V and 6 bases at J; junction bases unmatched: 4. Germline CDR1 SSHAT, CDR2 FNYEAQ (reference sequence). This CDR3 is 15 amino acids long. The CDR3 nucleotides read TGTGCCAGCAGCCCGGGACTAGCGGGAGCCGATACGCAGTATTTT. Its protein product is CASSPGLAGADTQYF.

The chain couples TRBV15 to TRBJ2-1, with 11 bases that match TRBD2. Unmatched junction bases numbered 6, after V lost 0 bases and J lost 8 bases. Germline values: CDR1 LNHNV, CDR2 YYDKDF (reference sequence). This CDR3 has 16 amino acids. The CDR3 nucleotides read TGTGCCACCAGCAGAGACAAAATAGCGGGAGGGGATGAGCAGTTCTTC. Protein product: CATSRDKIAGGDEQFF. The variable domain in full, with the rest retrieved from reference TRBV15 and TRBJ2-1, is DAMVIQNPRYQVTQFGKPVTLSCSQTLNHNVMYWYQQKSSQAPKLLFHYYDKDFNNEADTPDNFQSRRPNTSFCFLDIRSPGLGDTAMYLCATSRDKIAGGDEQFFGPGTRLTVL.

This chain uses TRBV6-5 with TRBJ1-2; D possibly corresponds to TRBD1 (5 bases). The length of the CDR3 is 15 residues. Germline CDR1 reads MNHEY; CDR2 reads SVGAGI. The V end was cut by 0 bases, the J end by 4 bases, with 12 bases between. The CDR3 DNA reads TGTGCCAGCAGTTACTCGGGGACTCAGGGCTATGGCTACACCTTC. It encodes CASSYSGTQGYGYTF.

This chain uses TRBV4-1 with TRBJ2-2, with TRBD2 identical over 8 bases. Germline V gene data show CDR1 as MGHRA and CDR2 as YSYEKL. The CDR3 is 18 residues long. V shed 4 bases and J 6 bases; nucleotides not matched to a gene: 16. CDR3 amino acids: CASSPRREVAVGAGELFF. The CDR3 region has the DNA TGCGCCAGCAGCCCTCGGCGGGAGGTCGCAGTTGGAGCCGGGGAGCTGTTTTTT.

The rearrangement joins TRBV11-2 to TRBJ2-5, with D possibly being TRBD2 (5 bases). CDR3 length equals 17 residues. The germline V and J ends were trimmed by 3 bases and 0 bases, with 17 bases remaining between them. Germline-derived CDR1 and CDR2 are SGHAT and FQNNGV. The DNA for the CDR3 is TGTGCCAGCAGCTTGAGGGTGGGGAACCTGTACCAAGAGACCCAGTACTTC. Protein sequence: CASSLRVGNLYQETQYF.

The V gene is TRBV11-2, the J gene TRBJ1-2; TRBD1 matches 7 bases. V shed 5 bases and J 6 bases; nucleotides not matched to a gene: 9. The CDR3 contains 14 residues. Germline assignment: CDR1 SGHAT and CDR2 FQNNGV. The CDR3 bases are TGTGCCAGCAGCAACGAGGGACAGCGTCATGGCTACACCTTC. Its translation is CASSNEGQRHGYTF.

This clone is a singleton in its sample. The V and J genes are TRBV18 and TRBJ2-1; D possibly corresponds to TRBD2 (6 bases). V was shortened by 8 bases and J by 5 bases, with 16 bases between the two germline ends. Germline CDR1 reads KGHSH; CDR2 reads LQKENI. This CDR3 has 14 residues. The CDR3 loop is CASLSGRRDNEQFF. DNA for the CDR3: TGTGCCAGCCTAAGCGGGCGCAGGGACAATGAGCAGTTCTTC. Full variable domain (remainder filled in from reference TRBV18 and TRBJ2-1): NAGVMQNPRHLVRRRGQEARLRCSPMKGHSHVYWYRQLPEEGLKFMVYLQKENIIDESGMPKERFSAEFPKEGPSILRIQQVVRGDSAAYFCASLSGRRDNEQFFGPGTRLTVL.

The genes are TRBV29-1 and TRBJ2-7, with 9 bases identical to TRBD1. The CDR3 has 17 amino acids. Per the germline V gene, CDR1 is SQVTM and CDR2 is ANQGSEA. V was clipped by 4 bases and J by 3 bases; unmatched bases: 16. Written as DNA, the CDR3 is TGCAGCGTTGTTTTTGGAACCGGGAGGACAGGGGTCTACGAGCAGTACTTC. This translates into CSVVFGTGRTGVYEQYF.

This rearrangement joins TRBV18 to TRBJ2-3; 10 positions agree with TRBD2. The CDR3 is made up of 16 amino acids. The V gene's germline CDR1 is KGHSH and CDR2 LQKENI. Unmatched junction bases numbered 6, after V lost 4 bases and J lost 2 bases. The CDR3, as DNA: TGTGCCAGCTCACTAACTAGCGGGACCTTCACAGATACGCAGTATTTT. Its translation: CASSLTSGTFTDTQYF.

This rearrangement joins TRBV5-6 to TRBJ1-1; no reliable D call. This CDR3 has 17 amino acids. CDR1 and CDR2 from the germline V gene are SGHDT and YYEEEE. Trimming cost V 8 bases and J 1 base, with 24 bases left between them. The CDR3 DNA reads TGTGCCAGACTCATGAGGATCCGGGGATGCCCGAACACTGAAGCTTTCTTT. The encoded protein is CARLMRIRGCPNTEAFF.

The chain recombines TRBV18 with TRBJ2-5, with unresolved D. This CDR3 is 14 amino acids long. The V gene's germline CDR1 is KGHSH and CDR2 LQKENI. Trimming cost V 2 bases and J 0 bases, with 7 bases left between them. The CDR3 nucleotides are TGTGCCAGCTCACCAACCCAGGACCAAGAGACCCAGTACTTC. Its translation: CASSPTQDQETQYF.

The chain combines TRBV30 with TRBJ1-5; tentatively, D is TRBD1 (5 bases). Trimming removed 5 bases from V and 1 base from J, with 6 bases in between. The CDR3 extends over 12 amino acids. The germline gives CDR1 GTSNPN, CDR2 SVGIG (reference sequence). CDR3 nucleotides: TGTGCCTGGGGACAAAGCAATCAGCCCCAGCATTTT. Translated: CAWGQSNQPQHF. Full variable domain (missing parts from reference TRBV30 and TRBJ1-5): SQTIHQWPATLVQPVGSPLSLECTVEGTSNPNLYWYRQAAGRGLQLLFYSVGIGQISSEVPQNLSASRPQDRQFILSSKKLLLSDSGFYLCAWGQSNQPQHFGDGTRLSIL.

The chain uses TRBV14 and TRBJ2-1; 7 bases map to TRBD2. The V gene's germline CDR1 is SGHDN and CDR2 FVKESK. There are 15 residues in the CDR3. Trimming cost V 4 bases and J 6 bases; bases outside gene matches: 9. The CDR3 spells CASSPLGGGGNEQFF. The CDR3, as DNA: TGTGCCAGCAGCCCCCTGGGCGGGGGAGGCAATGAGCAGTTCTTC.

This chain joins TRBV28 and TRBJ1-2; D is unresolved. Germline loops: CDR1 MDHEN, CDR2 SYDVKM. V gave up 2 bases and J gave up 2 bases, with 12 bases separating them. The CDR3 covers 15 residues. CDR3 in amino acids: CASSLENHKNYGYTF. The CDR3 DNA is TGTGCCAGCAGTTTAGAAAACCACAAAAACTATGGCTACACCTTC.

The genes are TRBV10-3 and TRBJ2-7; 9 bases are a match to TRBD1. This CDR3 is built from 17 residues. Trimming cost V 2 bases and J 5 bases; bases outside gene matches: 13. Per germline, CDR1 ENHRY and CDR2 SYGVKD. The CDR3 nucleotides are TGTGCCATCAGTGAGGGGACAGAAGGGACAGGGTGGCACGAGCAGTACTTC. Protein: CAISEGTEGTGWHEQYF.

The CDR3 is CASSLGQSYEQYF. As DNA, the CDR3 is TGTGCCAGCAGTTTAGGGCAGTCCTACGAGCAGTACTTC. The gene calls are TRBV28 and TRBJ2-7, with D uncertain. Trimming pared 2 bases from V and 1 base from J, leaving 6 bases between. The CDR3 spans 13 residues. CDR1 MDHEN and CDR2 SYDVKM come from the germline V gene.